The clone carrying this TCR beta chain came up once. Its antigen remains unidentified. A read error may produce the germline difference seen at one junction end. Other DNA variants within this sample encode the same CDR3. CDR1 MGHDK and CDR2 SYGVNS come from the germline V gene. CDR3 length equals 11 residues. This sample is part of a study of a mutant IDH1 vaccine in newly diagnosed glioma. Clones were sequenced by immunoSEQ multiplex PCR, and TCRdb holds only the in-frame ones, with some missing. The sample yields tens of thousands of clones, about 78% seen once. Specified time point: week 23, last vaccination. Each dose of the vaccine consisted of 300 ug of mutant IDH1 20-mer peptide, with topical imiquimod.

The chain carries TRBV25-1 and TRBJ1-1; D possibly corresponds to TRBD1 (6 bases). Sequenced here: PBMCs, sampled from a glioma patient whose treatment included an IDH1 peptide vaccine. This sequence originates from a woman aged 35 to 49 with glioma. Some clones in this sample may be carry-over from other donors' samples. The CDR3 DNA sequence: TGCGCCGTCAGGGGAGGACCTGAAGCTTTCTTT. It specifies CAVRGGPEAFF.